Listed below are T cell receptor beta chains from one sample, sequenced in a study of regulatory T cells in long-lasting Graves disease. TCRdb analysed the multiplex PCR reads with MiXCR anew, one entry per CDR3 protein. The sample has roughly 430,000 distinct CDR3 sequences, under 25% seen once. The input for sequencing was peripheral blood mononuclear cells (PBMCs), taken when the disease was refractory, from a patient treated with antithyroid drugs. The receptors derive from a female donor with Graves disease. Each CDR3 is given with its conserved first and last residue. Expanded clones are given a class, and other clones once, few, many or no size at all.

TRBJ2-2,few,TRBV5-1,CASQYDTGELFF
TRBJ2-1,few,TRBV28,CASTHQGGAEQFF
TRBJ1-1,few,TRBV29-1,CSVEAGGRTEAFF
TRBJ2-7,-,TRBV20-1,CSARSSPPDEQYF
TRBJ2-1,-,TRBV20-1,CSANAGLAANEQFF
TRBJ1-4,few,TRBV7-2,CASRQGSVNEKLFF
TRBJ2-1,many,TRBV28,CASSNSNGQGQQFF
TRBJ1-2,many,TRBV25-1,CASSEYFQEEYYGYTF
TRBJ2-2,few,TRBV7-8,CASSWDILVGELFF
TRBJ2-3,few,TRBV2,CASSEKYTQYF
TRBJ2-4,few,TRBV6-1,CATAADRIIAKNIQYF
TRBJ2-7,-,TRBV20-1,CSARGGQEGGYEQYF
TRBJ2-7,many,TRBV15,CATSRAKGMMTPGASYEQYF
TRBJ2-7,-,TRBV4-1,CASSQVPGTYEQYF
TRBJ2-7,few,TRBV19,CASSSMTSGSLSNEQYF
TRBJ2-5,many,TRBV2,CASGIPGQKETQYF
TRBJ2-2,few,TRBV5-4,CASSPSSPGELFF
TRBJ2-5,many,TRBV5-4,CASSLAWREYQETQYF
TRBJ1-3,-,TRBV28,CASSLPPSGNTIYF
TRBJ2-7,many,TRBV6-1,CASSPGTGGLYEQYF
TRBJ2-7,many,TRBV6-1,CASSHLLGGRTYEQYF
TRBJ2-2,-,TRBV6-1,CASLPGTRITGKLFF
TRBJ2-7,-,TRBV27,CASSLRTEPYYEQYF
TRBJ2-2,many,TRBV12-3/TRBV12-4,CASRPQGPGELFF
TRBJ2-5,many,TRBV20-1,CSASRGPGETQYF
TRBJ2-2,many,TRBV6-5,CASSLVNVLNTGELFF
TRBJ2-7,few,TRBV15,CATSREGGGGSYEQYF
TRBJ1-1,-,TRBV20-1,CSARGDRVTEAFF
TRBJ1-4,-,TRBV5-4,CASSLEATNEKLFF
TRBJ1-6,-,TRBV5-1,CASSPSVETPLHF
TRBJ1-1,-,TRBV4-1,CASSPHQGTEAFF
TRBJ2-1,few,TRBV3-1,CASSQRGGIYNEQFF
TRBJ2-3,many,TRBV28,CASSLGTDTQYF
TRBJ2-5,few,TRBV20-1,CSASGGLADQETQYF
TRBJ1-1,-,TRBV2,CASSPYKNTEAFF
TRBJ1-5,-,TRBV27,CASSPARERQPQHF
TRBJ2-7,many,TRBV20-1,CSARLSSGEQYF
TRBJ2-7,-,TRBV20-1,CSAREGGGRAYEQYF
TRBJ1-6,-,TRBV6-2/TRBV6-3,CASSYSEGFDNSPLHF
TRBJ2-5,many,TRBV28,CASSFGSPKTQYF
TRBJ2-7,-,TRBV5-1,CASSFGEGGGEQYF
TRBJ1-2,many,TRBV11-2,CASSLEPGRNYGYTF
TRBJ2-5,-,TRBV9,CASSPDGTRETQYF
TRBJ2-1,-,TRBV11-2,CASSLVGLDEQFF
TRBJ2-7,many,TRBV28,CASRLPGDSYEQYF
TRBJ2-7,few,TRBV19,CASSFRGGSSYEQYF
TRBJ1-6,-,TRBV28,CASSSHRQGNSPLHF
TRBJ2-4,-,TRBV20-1,CSATGTGNIQYF
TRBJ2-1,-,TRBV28,CASSPPPQSSYNEQFF
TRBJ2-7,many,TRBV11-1,CASSSTGTSAPHEQYF
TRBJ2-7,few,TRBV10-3,CAISDGGRASYEQYF
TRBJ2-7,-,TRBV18,CASSPSGRNPYEQYF
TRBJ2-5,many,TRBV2,CASSGARGLAGRGGETQYF
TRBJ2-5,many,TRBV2,CASDTLAERGTQYF
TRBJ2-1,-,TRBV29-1,CSVGAGGYNEQFF